One and the same sample provided the 27 T cell receptor beta chains below, sequenced in a study of T cells in Graves' hyperthyroidism and ophthalmopathy. It was RNA transcripts that yielded the amplified TCR beta CDR3 regions. The HTBI set primed first-round TCR CDR3 RT-PCR. A single record per CDR3 protein comes from TCRdb applying MiXCR to the multiplex PCR reads. The table has some 600,000 distinct CDR3 sequences, approximately 15% seen once. Material: blood. The receptors derive from a woman in her 30s with Graves' hyperthyroidism that later progressed to Graves' ophthalmopathy.

This clonotype showed up just a few times. The chain uses TRBV20-1 and TRBJ2-5, with 14 bases fitting TRBD2. There are 14 residues in the CDR3. J gave up 5 bases and V 3 bases, and 2 bases lay outside the gene matches. Germline values: CDR1 DFQATT, CDR2 SNEGSKA (reference sequence). CDR3 nucleotide sequence: TGCAGTGCTAGGGGGACTAGCGGGGGCGAGACCCAGTACTTC. Its translation: CSARGTSGGETQYF.

In its sample, this clonotype was seen a few times. This sequence joins TRBV6-5 and TRBJ2-3; TRBD2 aligns across 9 bases. The V segment lost 0 bases and the J segment 10 bases; nucleotides outside the gene matches: 8. The CDR3 is 15 amino acids. Germline V CDR1 and CDR2: MNHEY, SVGAGI. In DNA, the CDR3 is TGTGCCAGCAGTTACTCGGCGAGTAGCGGGAGTGCGCAGTATTTT. The encoded protein is CASSYSASSGSAQYF.

In its sample, this clonotype was seen many times. V usage is TRBV7-2 and J usage is TRBJ2-7; D not certain. The CDR3 is made up of 14 amino acids. The V gene's germline CDR1 is SGHTA and CDR2 FQGNSA. The ends were cut back, 2 bases at V and 3 bases at J, with 11 bases in the middle. CDR3 sequence: CASSLMGKGYEQYF. CDR3 nucleotides: TGTGCCAGCAGCTTAATGGGTAAAGGCTACGAGCAGTACTTC.

This clonotype has a handful of counts. J is TRBJ2-7 and V is TRBV20-1, with D possibly called TRBD1 or TRBD2 (5 bases each). Trimming took off 6 bases at V and 2 bases at J, with 14 bases between the two ends. Germline V lookup: CDR1 DFQATT, CDR2 SNEGSKA (reference sequence). CDR3 length: 13 residues. CDR3 sequence reads: CSAYRGSTYEQYF. The CDR3 DNA follows: TGCAGTGCATACCGGGGCAGCACCTACGAGCAGTACTTC.

The sample holds many counts of this clonotype. This sequence joins TRBV12-3 or TRBV12-4 and TRBJ2-1; TRBD2 matches 14 bases. J was trimmed by 8 bases and V by 3 bases; bases with no gene match: 6. The CDR3 length is 16 residues. CDR3 in amino acids: CASSLGGLAGEDEQFF. The DNA for the CDR3 is TGTGCCAGCAGTTTGGGGGGACTAGCGGGAGAGGATGAGCAGTTCTTC.

This clonotype was detected only a few times. The chain carries TRBV20-1 and TRBJ2-1; 14 nucleotides agree with TRBD2. J gave up 3 bases and V 6 bases, and 7 bases lay outside the gene matches. The CDR3 loop spans 16 amino acids. From germline, CDR1 is DFQATT and CDR2 SNEGSKA (reference sequence). The CDR3 DNA reads TGCAGTGCCATGGGACTAGCGGGAGCGTTCTACAATGAGCAGTTCTTC. This sequence encodes CSAMGLAGAFYNEQFF.

This clonotype came up a few times. The chain joins TRBV12-3 or TRBV12-4 to TRBJ2-1; the D gene could be TRBD1 or TRBD2 (5 bases each). V gave up 6 bases and J gave up 6 bases, with 18 bases separating them. The CDR3 is 15 amino acids. The CDR3 region is CASRPRDPRPNEQFF. The CDR3 nucleotides are TGTGCCAGCAGACCTCGGGACCCCCGGCCCAATGAGCAGTTCTTC.

Ten or more counts support this clonotype. The chain recombines TRBV10-3 with TRBJ1-6; no firm D call. The V end lost 10 bases, the J end lost 8 bases, and 12 bases lay between the germline ends. Germline assignment: CDR1 ENHRY and CDR2 SYGVKD. This CDR3 has 12 amino acids. CDR3 amino acids: CATMSTDSPLHF. DNA of the CDR3: TGTGCCACCATGAGTACCGATTCACCCCTCCACTTT.

This clonotype was observed at least ten times. V and J are TRBV12-3 or TRBV12-4 and TRBJ1-5, with D uncertain. The CDR3 runs to 12 residues. V was trimmed by 2 bases and J by 7 bases, leaving 6 bases between them. CDR3 sequence reads: CASSLMRQPQHF. DNA of the CDR3: TGTGCCAGCAGTTTAATGCGGCAGCCCCAGCATTTT.

This clonotype was counted at least ten times. In DNA form, the CDR3 reads TGTGCCAGCAGTGGGACCTTTGGTGGAGGGTCTGAGCTGTTTTTT. It codes for CASSGTFGGGSELFF. The V and J genes are TRBV2 and TRBJ2-2; maybe TRBD2 (6 bases). The CDR3 totals 15 residues. Germline V gene sequence: CDR1 SNHLY, CDR2 FYNNEI. Deletions cut 4 bases from V and 11 bases from J, with 20 bases between. The variable domain in full, with the rest retrieved from reference TRBV2 and TRBJ2-2, is EPEVTQTPSHQVTQMGQEVILRCVPISNHLYFYWYRQILGQKVEFLVSFYNNEISEKSEIFDDQFSVERPDGSNFTLKIRSTKLEDSAMYFCASSGTFGGGSELFFGEGSRLTVL.

The chain uses TRBV4-1 and TRBJ2-1, with 10 positions matching TRBD2. Trimming removed 3 bases from V and 5 bases from J; junction bases left unmatched: 13. The CDR3 covers 18 residues. CDR1 and CDR2 from the germline V gene are MGHRA and YSYEKL. The DNA for the CDR3 is TGCGCCAGCAGCCAGACCCTCGCGGGACTAGCGAAAAACAATGAGCAGTTCTTC. This codes for CASSQTLAGLAKNNEQFF.

This clonotype has ten or more counts. The rearrangement links TRBV24-1 to TRBJ2-5, with 10 positions matching TRBD1. The germline gives CDR1 KGHDR, CDR2 SFDVKD. CDR3 length: 17 residues. J lost 5 bases, V lost 3 bases, and 11 bases had no gene match. In DNA, the CDR3 is TGTGCCACCAGTGATGGGGGGACAGGGGAAATTGCGGAGACCCAGTACTTC. This encodes CATSDGGTGEIAETQYF.

This clonotype was seen many times. The CDR3 is CASSWFGSSGGELFF. CDR3 sequence (DNA): TGTGCCAGCAGTTGGTTCGGTAGTTCCGGCGGGGAGCTGTTTTTT. The chain joins TRBV12-3 or TRBV12-4 to TRBJ2-2; no definite D call. The CDR3 has 15 amino acids. V dropped 4 bases and J dropped 7 bases, with 16 bases sitting between them.

This sequence joins TRBV10-3 and TRBJ1-1, with D possibly matching TRBD1 (5 bases). The V gene lost 0 bases and the J gene lost 8 bases, with 10 bases spanning the gap. The CDR3 is made up of 13 amino acids. CDR1 is ENHRY and CDR2 is SYGVKD in the germline V gene. Here the CDR3 DNA reads TGTGCCATCAGTGAGTCACTGGGGGGGGAAGCTTTCTTT. Its protein product is CAISESLGGEAFF.

This clonotype was seen repeatedly, ten times or more. Since a much larger clone is just one base distant, this may be a read error. The gene calls are TRBV19 and TRBJ1-1, with 9 bases aligning to TRBD1. Trimming at V came to 6 bases and at J to 3 bases, leaving 2 bases not matched to a gene. The CDR3 covers 13 residues. CDR1 and CDR2 (germline): LNHDA, SQIVND (reference sequence). This CDR3 reads CASRWTGDTEAFF. In nucleotides, the CDR3 is TGTGCCAGTAGGTGGACAGGGGACACTGAAGCTTTCTTT.

This clonotype has ten or more counts. The genes are TRBV6-1 and TRBJ2-7, with D perhaps matching TRBD2 (5 bases). The CDR3 extends over 13 amino acids. Trimming removed 6 bases at V and 2 bases at J, with 11 bases between. Germline CDR1 reads MNHNS; CDR2 reads SASEGT. CDR3 sequence (DNA): TGTGCCAGCAGAGTCGGAGGAACCTACGAGCAGTACTTC. Translated, it gives CASRVGGTYEQYF.

Concerning this clonotype: A junction boundary mismatches the germline segment, possibly from a read error. V and J are TRBV5-1 and TRBJ2-6; 7 nucleotides agree with TRBD1. Per germline, CDR1 SGHRS and CDR2 YFSETQ. This CDR3 spans 19 amino acids. CDR3 region: CASSLTAPTGSSGANALTF. The CDR3 nucleotides read TGCGCCAGCAGCTTGACGGCCCCGACAGGGAGCTCTGGGGCCAACGCCCTGACTTTC. The full variable domain, its missing parts supplied by reference TRBV5-1 and TRBJ2-6, is KAGVTQTPRYLIKTRGQQVTLSCSPISGHRSVSWYQQTPGQGLQFLFEYFSETQRNKGNFPGRFSGRQFSNSRSEMNVSTLELGDSALYLCASSLTAPTGSSGANALTFGAGSRLTVL.

This clonotype was detected many times. The J gene is TRBJ2-3, the V gene TRBV12-3 or TRBV12-4; the D gene is possibly TRBD2 (6 bases). The ends were cut back, 5 bases at V and 2 bases at J, with 17 bases in the middle. This CDR3 has 16 residues. CDR3 nucleotides: TGTGCCAGCAGTCCAAACGGGGGTGGATCCACAGATACGCAGTATTTT. Its protein is CASSPNGGGSTDTQYF.

This clonotype has a count of ten or more. Here the CDR3 reads CASSRQGETEAFF. The CDR3 nucleotides are TGTGCCAGCTCACGTCAGGGAGAGACTGAAGCTTTCTTT. The chain couples TRBV18 to TRBJ1-1, with D possibly TRBD1 on 5 matching bases. V was cut by 4 bases and J by 5 bases, with 11 bases left in between. This CDR3 is built from 13 residues. Germline values: CDR1 KGHSH, CDR2 LQKENI.

The rearrangement uses TRBV19 and TRBJ2-4; 8 bases align to TRBD1. The CDR3 contains 14 residues. In germline, CDR1 is LNHDA, CDR2 SQIVND (reference sequence). The J segment lost 4 bases and the V segment lost 4 bases, leaving 3 bases of the junction unmatched. The CDR3 DNA reads as TGTGCCAGTAGTACCGGGGACAGGAAAAACATTCAGTACTTC. It specifies CASSTGDRKNIQYF.

Many counts were recorded for this clonotype. This chain joins TRBV7-2 and TRBJ2-5, with TRBD1 identical over 9 bases. V trimming: 5 bases; J trimming: 3 bases; junction bases outside the gene matches: 4. The CDR3 is 14 amino acids. Germline V gene data show CDR1 as SGHTA and CDR2 as FQGNSA. The CDR3 DNA sequence: TGTGCCAGCAGCACCTGGACAGGGGAAGAGACCCAGTACTTC. Amino acid sequence: CASSTWTGEETQYF.

The V gene is TRBV4-3, the J gene TRBJ1-5, with D possibly being TRBD1 (5 bases). The V and J ends lost 0 bases and 5 bases respectively, with 11 bases between them. The CDR3 runs to 15 residues. The germline V gene has CDR1 LGHNA and CDR2 YSLEER. The CDR3 sequence: CASSQDGGRDQPQHF. CDR3 sequence (DNA): TGCGCCAGCAGCCAAGATGGGGGTCGGGATCAGCCCCAGCATTTT.

In this sample, this clonotype turned up many times. The chain links TRBV10-3 to TRBJ2-5; the D is unclear. V was cut by 6 bases and J by 5 bases, with 13 bases left in between. Germline CDR1 and CDR2: ENHRY and SYGVKD. The CDR3 loop spans 13 amino acids. The CDR3 region has the DNA TGTGCCATCAGCCCATCGGTGACGGAGACCCAGTACTTC. Amino acid sequence: CAISPSVTETQYF.

This clonotype has a count of ten or more. The chain joins TRBV20-1 to TRBJ1-1; 8 nucleotides agree with TRBD1. The CDR3 is 14 amino acids. J was trimmed by 1 base and V by 3 bases; bases with no gene match: 4. CDR1 DFQATT and CDR2 SNEGSKA come from the germline V gene (reference sequence). The CDR3 DNA is TGCAGTGCTAGGGCAGGGGGCCAGAACACTGAAGCTTTCTTT. It specifies CSARAGGQNTEAFF.

In regard to this clonotype: A single base separates this from a much larger clone, so it may be a read error. V and J are TRBV18 and TRBJ2-3; D may be TRBD2 (6 bases). Germline-derived CDR1 and CDR2 are KGHSH and LQKENI. This CDR3 has 16 residues. The CDR3 DNA is TGTGCCAGCAGCCTCTCGGCGTACACTAGCACAGGTACGCAGTATTTT. Translation gives CASSLSAYTSTGTQYF.

The genes are TRBV6-1 and TRBJ2-6; D uncertain. Germline V gene data show CDR1 as MNHNS and CDR2 as SASEGT. V dropped 5 bases and J dropped 1 base, with 6 bases sitting between them. This CDR3 region has 14 residues. CDR3 bases: TGTGCCAGCAGTCGGCCATCTGGGGCCAACGTCCTGACTTTC. Translation: CASSRPSGANVLTF.

This clonotype occurred many times. V usage is TRBV20-1 and J usage is TRBJ1-4, with a weak D call TRBD1 (6 bases). The CDR3 runs to 14 residues. V was pared by 6 bases and J by 5 bases, with 16 bases between. CDR1 is DFQATT and CDR2 is SNEGSKA in the germline V gene (reference sequence). The CDR3 coding sequence is TGCAGTGCGCCCGTAACAGGGATGAATGAAAAACTGTTTTTT. Translated, it gives CSAPVTGMNEKLFF.